These 9 T cell receptor beta chains share one sample of origin, sequenced in a study of shared clonotypes between healthy human individuals. Assay: immunoSEQ multiplex PCR; the TCRdb copy retains only in-frame clones and omits some. The sample includes approximately 2.5 million clones, around 94% of them seen just once. The sample taken for sequencing was naive CD4+ T cells sorted from blood. The subset: CD45RA+ positively selected. These receptors came from a young man in good health.

In regard to this clone: In the same sample, other DNA sequences code for this CDR3. The chain uses TRBV7-9 and TRBJ2-2; D possibly matches TRBD1 or TRBD2 (6 bases each). This CDR3 is 15 amino acids long. Germline V gives CDR1 SEHNR, CDR2 FQNEAQ (reference sequence). Trimming cost V 2 bases and J 2 bases, with 9 bases left between them. The CDR3 is CASSLTGANTGELFF. The CDR3, as DNA: TGTGCCAGCAGCTTAACGGGGGCCAACACCGGGGAGCTGTTTTTT.

The chain is built from TRBV7-2 and TRBJ2-3; D possibly corresponds to TRBD2 (5 bases). V lost 2 bases to trimming and J lost 8 bases, with 17 bases between them. Germline CDR1 and CDR2: SGHTA and FQGNSA. The length of the CDR3 is 15 residues. The CDR3 reads CASSLLLASPGTQYF. The CDR3 bases are TGTGCCAGCAGCTTACTTCTAGCTTCACCGGGTACGCAGTATTTT.

The chain uses TRBV19 and TRBJ1-5, with unresolved D. V shed 6 bases and J shed 2 bases, with 8 bases lying between them. This CDR3 has 13 residues. Germline CDR1 is LNHDA and CDR2 is SQIVND (reference sequence). This CDR3 is CASRDWGNQPQHF. The CDR3 nucleotides read TGTGCCAGTAGGGATTGGGGCAATCAGCCCCAGCATTTT.

The chain uses TRBV2 and TRBJ1-6, with 8 bases that match TRBD1. With 7 bases clipped from V and 10 bases from J, the junction kept 9 bases outside the gene matches. Germline assignment: CDR1 SNHLY and CDR2 FYNNEI. The CDR3 is made up of 14 amino acids. CDR3 sequence reads: CASNHGQGRSPLHF. The CDR3, as DNA: TGTGCCAGCAACCACGGACAGGGACGGTCACCCCTCCACTTT.

This chain connects TRBV5-1 to TRBJ2-1, with a possible D match to TRBD1 (5 bases). Germline assignment: CDR1 SGHRS and CDR2 YFSETQ. Trimming cost V 1 base and J 6 bases, with 11 bases left between them. The CDR3 covers 14 residues. CDR3 coding DNA: TGCGCCAGCAGCTTGACTCTGACAGCCAATGAGCAGTTCTTC. Amino acids: CASSLTLTANEQFF.

The chain is built from TRBV9 and TRBJ2-3, with D perhaps TRBD1 or TRBD2 (5 bases each). The CDR3 extends over 16 amino acids. The germline V gene encodes CDR1 SGDLS and CDR2 YYNGEE. V lost 6 bases, J lost 2 bases, and 19 bases lay in between. The CDR3 DNA reads TGTGCCAGCACAACTCGTAACGGGGACCCCACAGATACGCAGTATTTT. This sequence encodes CASTTRNGDPTDTQYF. The full variable domain, in which reference TRBV9 and TRBJ2-3 provide the parts outside the CDR3, is DSGVTQTPKHLITATGQRVTLRCSPRSGDLSVYWYQQSLDQGLQFLIQYYNGEERAKGNILERFSAQQFPDLHSELNLSSLELGDSALYFCASTTRNGDPTDTQYFGPGTRLTVL.

This chain joins TRBV7-8 and TRBJ2-6, with D hard to call. Germline V gene data show CDR1 as SGHVS and CDR2 as FQNEAQ. The ends were cut back, 5 bases at V and 4 bases at J, with 12 bases in the middle. The CDR3 has 15 residues. The CDR3 loop reads CASSPLWSGANVLTF. Written as DNA, the CDR3 is TGTGCCAGCAGCCCCCTGTGGTCCGGGGCCAACGTCCTGACTTTC.

The chain combines TRBV5-1 with TRBJ1-4, with D hard to call. The ends were cut back, 1 base at V and 6 bases at J, with 10 bases in the middle. Germline assignment: CDR1 SGHRS and CDR2 YFSETQ. CDR3 length: 14 amino acids. The CDR3 protein is CASSLYGADEKLFF. DNA for the CDR3: TGCGCCAGCAGCTTGTACGGAGCGGATGAAAAACTGTTTTTT.

This sequence joins TRBV7-6 and TRBJ2-1; D unresolved. CDR3 length equals 15 residues. The germline gives CDR1 SGHVS, CDR2 FNYEAQ. Trimming removed 2 bases from V and 2 bases from J, with 10 bases in between. The CDR3 protein is CASSLSGVAYNEQFF. CDR3 coding DNA: TGTGCCAGCAGCTTATCTGGAGTCGCCTACAATGAGCAGTTCTTC.